This entry features one TCR beta chain sequence. In the authors' workflow: Reference gene primer amplification gave nucleated cell count estimates. Generated by immunoSEQ multiplex PCR, the TCRdb table keeps only in-frame clones and is missing some. From that table come the V and J calls and clone size; the DNA was used to work out D and trimming. The sample records about 120,000 clones, 70% to 85% being singletons. This sample is part of a study of blood T cell repertoires in COVID-19. Looking at the study overall: Samples came from the United States, Italy and Spain, spanning acute and convalescent COVID-19. PBMCs, B-cell-depleted T cells, or T cells provided the cDNA or gDNA that made up the material.

Germline assignment: CDR1 SGHAT and CDR2 FQNNGV. The CDR3 is 12 residues long. V lost 6 bases, J lost 7 bases, and 12 bases lay in between. Sequencing used peripheral blood. The source of this sequence is a human donor with acute or convalescent COVID-19. The donor label of this sample is uncertain. The chain uses TRBV11-2 and TRBJ1-1; no reliable D call. The CDR3 bases are TGTGCCAGCAGGCGCCCGACTAGTGAAGCTTTCTTT. Translation: CASRRPTSEAFF. Full variable domain (missing parts from reference TRBV11-2 and TRBJ1-1): EAGVAQSPRYKIIEKRQSVAFWCNPISGHATLYWYQQILGQGPKLLIQFQNNGVVDDSQLPKDRFSAERLKGVDSTLKIQPAKLEDSAVYLCASRRPTSEAFFGQGTRLTVV.